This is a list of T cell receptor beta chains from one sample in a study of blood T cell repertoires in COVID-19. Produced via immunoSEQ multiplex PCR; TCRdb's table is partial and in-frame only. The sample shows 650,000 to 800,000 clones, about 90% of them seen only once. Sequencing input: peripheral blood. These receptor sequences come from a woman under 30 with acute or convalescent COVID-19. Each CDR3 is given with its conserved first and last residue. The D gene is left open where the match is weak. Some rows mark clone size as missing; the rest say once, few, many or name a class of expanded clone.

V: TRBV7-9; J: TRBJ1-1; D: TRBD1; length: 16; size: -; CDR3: CASSFRQGRMNTEAFF; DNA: TGTGCCAGCAGCTTCAGACAGGGGAGGATGAACACTGAAGCTTTCTTT
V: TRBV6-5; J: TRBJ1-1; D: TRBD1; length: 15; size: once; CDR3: CASSYQGARDTEAFF; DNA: TGTGCCAGCAGTTATCAGGGGGCTCGGGACACTGAAGCTTTCTTT
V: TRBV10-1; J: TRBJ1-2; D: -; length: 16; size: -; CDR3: CASSEFPGLPNYGYTF; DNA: TGCGCCAGCAGTGAGTTCCCGGGACTTCCTAACTATGGCTACACCTTC
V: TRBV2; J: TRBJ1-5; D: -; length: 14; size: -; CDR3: CASVSRRGDQPQHF; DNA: TGTGCCAGCGTCTCACGACGGGGGGATCAGCCCCAGCATTTT
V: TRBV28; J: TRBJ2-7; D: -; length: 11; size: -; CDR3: CASSSPYEQYF; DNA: TGTGCCAGCAGTTCCCCATACGAGCAGTACTTC
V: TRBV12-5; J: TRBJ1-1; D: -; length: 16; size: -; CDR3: CASGLMVGRGYTEAFF; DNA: TGTGCTAGTGGTTTGATGGTAGGCAGGGGCTACACTGAAGCTTTCTTT
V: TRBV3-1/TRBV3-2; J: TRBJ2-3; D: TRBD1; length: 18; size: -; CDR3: CASSPFTPGQTSTDTQYF; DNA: TGTGCCAGCAGTCCGTTTACCCCGGGACAGACTAGCACAGATACGCAGTATTTT
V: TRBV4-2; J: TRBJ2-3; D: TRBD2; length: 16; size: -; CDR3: CASSQDRVSGGLTQYF; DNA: TGTGCCAGCAGCCAAGATCGTGTTAGCGGGGGACTTACGCAGTATTTT
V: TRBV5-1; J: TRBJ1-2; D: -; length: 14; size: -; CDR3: CASSLKGGGYGYTF; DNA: TGCGCCAGCAGCTTGAAGGGAGGTGGCTATGGCTACACCTTC
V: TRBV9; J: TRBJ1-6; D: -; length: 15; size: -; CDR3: CASSIGREDNSPLHF; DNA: TGTGCCAGCAGCATAGGACGGGAGGATAATTCACCCCTCCACTTT
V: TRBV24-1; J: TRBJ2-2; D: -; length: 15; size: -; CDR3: CATSEGARHTGELFF; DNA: TGTGCCACCAGTGAAGGGGCGCGTCACACCGGGGAGCTGTTTTTT
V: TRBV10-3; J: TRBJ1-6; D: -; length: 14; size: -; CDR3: CAISGELDNSPLHF; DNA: TGTGCCATCTCGGGGGAGTTAGATAATTCACCCCTCCACTTT
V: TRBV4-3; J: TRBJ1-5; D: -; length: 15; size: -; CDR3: CASSQGRSNNQPQHF; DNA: TGCGCCAGCAGCCAAGGGCGGAGCAACAATCAGCCCCAGCATTTT
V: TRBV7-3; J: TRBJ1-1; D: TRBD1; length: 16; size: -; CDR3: CASSKTGGGSDTEAFF; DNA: TGTGCCAGCAGCAAAACAGGGGGCGGTTCGGACACTGAAGCTTTCTTT
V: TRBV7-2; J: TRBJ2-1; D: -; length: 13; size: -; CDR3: CASSLSGFDEQFF; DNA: TGTGCCAGCAGCTTATCGGGATTCGATGAGCAGTTCTTC
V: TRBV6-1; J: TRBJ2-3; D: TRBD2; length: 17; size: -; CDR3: CASSERGLAGALDTQYF; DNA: TGTGCCAGCAGTGAGAGGGGACTAGCGGGGGCCTTAGATACGCAGTATTTT
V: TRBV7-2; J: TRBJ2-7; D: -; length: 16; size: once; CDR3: CASSLEGGALSYEQYF; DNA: TGTGCCAGCAGCTTAGAGGGGGGGGCTCTGTCCTACGAGCAGTACTTC
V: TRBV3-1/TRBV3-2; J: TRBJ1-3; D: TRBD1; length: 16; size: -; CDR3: CASSQGGGQTGNTIYF; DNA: TGTGCCAGCAGCCAAGGAGGGGGCCAGACTGGAAACACCATATATTTT
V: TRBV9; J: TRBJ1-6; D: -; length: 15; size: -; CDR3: CASSERRGINSPLHF; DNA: TGTGCCAGCAGCGAGAGACGGGGAATTAATTCACCCCTCCACTTT
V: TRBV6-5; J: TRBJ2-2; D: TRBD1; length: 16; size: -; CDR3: CASSYSTGGGTGELFF; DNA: TGTGCCAGCAGTTATTCTACAGGGGGCGGCACCGGGGAGCTGTTTTTT
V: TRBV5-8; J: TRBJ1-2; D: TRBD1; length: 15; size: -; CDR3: CASSTDGQGSYGYTF; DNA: TGTGCCAGCAGCACCGACGGACAGGGATCCTATGGCTACACCTTC
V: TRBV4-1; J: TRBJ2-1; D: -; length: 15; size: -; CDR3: CASSQVADTYNEQFF; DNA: TGCGCCAGCAGCCAAGTAGCGGATACTTACAATGAGCAGTTCTTC
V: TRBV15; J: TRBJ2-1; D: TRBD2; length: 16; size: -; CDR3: CATSRAGTSGGGEQFF; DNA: TGTGCCACCAGCAGAGCCGGGACTAGCGGGGGGGGTGAGCAGTTCTTC
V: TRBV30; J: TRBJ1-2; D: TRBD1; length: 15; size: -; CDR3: CAWYMDRSFLSGYTF; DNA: TGTGCCTGGTACATGGACAGGAGCTTTCTATCTGGCTACACCTTC
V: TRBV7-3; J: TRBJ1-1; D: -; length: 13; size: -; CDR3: CASSSSWSTEAFF; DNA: TGTGCCAGCAGCTCCTCGTGGAGCACTGAAGCTTTCTTT
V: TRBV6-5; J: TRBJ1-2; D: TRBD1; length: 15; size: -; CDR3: CASSSPDRGPLGYTF; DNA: TGTGCCAGCAGTTCCCCGGACAGGGGCCCTCTAGGCTACACCTTC
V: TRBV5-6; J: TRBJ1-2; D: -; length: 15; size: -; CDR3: CASSPLEGVNYGYTF; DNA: TGTGCCAGCAGCCCACTCGAAGGGGTTAACTATGGCTACACCTTC
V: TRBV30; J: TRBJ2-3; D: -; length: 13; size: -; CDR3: CAWRGWPKDTQYF; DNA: TGTGCCTGGAGGGGCTGGCCCAAGGATACGCAGTATTTT
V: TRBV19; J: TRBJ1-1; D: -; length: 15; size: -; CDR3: CASSIGDRPNTEAFF; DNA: TGTGCCAGTAGTATTGGAGACAGGCCTAACACTGAAGCTTTCTTT
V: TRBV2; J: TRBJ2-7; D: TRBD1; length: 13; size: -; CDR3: CASGTTGGGEQYF; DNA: TGTGCCAGCGGAACGACAGGGGGAGGGGAGCAGTACTTC
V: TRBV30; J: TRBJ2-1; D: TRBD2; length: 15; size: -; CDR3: CAWMGWLAGDNEQFF; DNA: TGTGCCTGGATGGGGTGGCTAGCGGGGGACAATGAGCAGTTCTTC
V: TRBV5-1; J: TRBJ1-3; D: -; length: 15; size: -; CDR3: CASSLGTSSGNTIYF; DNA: TGCGCCAGCAGCTTGGGAACGAGCTCTGGAAACACCATATATTTT
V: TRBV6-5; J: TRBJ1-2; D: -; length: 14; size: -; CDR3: CASSYRGAHDGYTF; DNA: TGTGCCAGCAGTTATCGGGGGGCGCATGATGGCTACACCTTC
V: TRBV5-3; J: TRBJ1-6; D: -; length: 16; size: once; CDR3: CARSFSSGTYNSPLHF; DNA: TGTGCCAGAAGCTTTTCTTCGGGGACCTATAATTCACCCCTCCACTTT
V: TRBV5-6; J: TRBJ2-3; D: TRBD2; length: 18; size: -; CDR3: CASSLDNIAGLTTDTQYF; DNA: TGTGCCAGCAGCTTGGATAATATAGCGGGGCTGACTACAGATACGCAGTATTTT
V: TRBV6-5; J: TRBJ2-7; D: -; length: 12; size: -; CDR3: CASRAGPGEQYF; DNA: TGTGCCAGCAGGGCGGGCCCGGGGGAGCAGTACTTC
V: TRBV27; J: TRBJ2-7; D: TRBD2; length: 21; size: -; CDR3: CASSLSIGVGLAGGSVYEQYF; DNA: TGTGCCAGCAGTTTATCGATAGGGGTTGGGCTAGCGGGGGGTAGTGTCTACGAGCAGTACTTC
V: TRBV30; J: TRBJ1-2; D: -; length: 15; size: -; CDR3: CAWSDGAYFNYGYTF; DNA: TGTGCCTGGTCTGACGGAGCTTACTTTAACTATGGCTACACCTTC
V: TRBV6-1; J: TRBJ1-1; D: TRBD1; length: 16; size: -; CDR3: CASSEYRGKGNTEAFF; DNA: TGTGCCAGCAGTGAGTACAGGGGGAAGGGGAACACTGAAGCTTTCTTT
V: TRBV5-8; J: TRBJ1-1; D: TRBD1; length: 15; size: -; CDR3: CASSFRQGRWTEAFF; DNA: TGTGCCAGCAGCTTCAGACAGGGGCGGTGGACTGAAGCTTTCTTT
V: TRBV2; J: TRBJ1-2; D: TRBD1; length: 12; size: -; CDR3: CASIGTGRGYTF; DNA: TGTGCCAGCATAGGGACAGGGCGGGGCTACACCTTC
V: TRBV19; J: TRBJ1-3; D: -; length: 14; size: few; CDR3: CASKRLVSGNTIYF; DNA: TGTGCCAGTAAGCGGTTGGTCTCTGGAAACACCATATATTTT